The rows below give T cell receptor beta chains drawn from one sample of a study of shared clonotypes between healthy human individuals. This table comes from immunoSEQ multiplex PCR, and its TCRdb copy is limited to in-frame clones, with some not included. The profile shows about 980,000 clones, 76% of them singletons. What was sequenced was memory CD4+ T cells sorted from blood. The receptors shown here come from a man aged 18 to 30 in good health. The CDR3 runs from the conserved cysteine through the conserved F or W. The order of the fields is D gene, V gene, CDR3 protein. A D gene is named only where the DNA matches it firmly.

>TRBD2|TRBV9
CASSVSSGGFNEQFF
>.|TRBV7-6
CASSPQHTYNEQFF
>TRBD1|TRBV5-1
CASSTGTGENTEAFF
>.|TRBV2
CASSDSVGYTF
>TRBD2|TRBV7-2
CASSPVGTTRYNNEQFF
>.|TRBV6-5
CASSWSPASETQYF
>TRBD2|TRBV29-1
CSVAGSGGGTDTQYF
>.|TRBV10-1
CASSDGRGETQYF
>.|TRBV28
CASSTSYEQYF
>TRBD2|TRBV6-5
CASSWGEGRGDTQYF
>TRBD1|TRBV5-4
CASSFGTGGEQYF
>TRBD2|TRBV4-3
CASSQDRGAGVDTQYF
>.|TRBV7-2
CASSLDTGGQFF
>.|TRBV20-1
CSAPRGSYTF
>.|TRBV4-3
CASSQGLHNEQFF
>.|TRBV6-1
CASSEFGGYSNQPQHF
>TRBD1|TRBV18
CASSPKQGETQYF
>TRBD1|TRBV11-2
CASSLGGTGSYNEQFF
>.|TRBV2
CASSEAMTTF
>.|TRBV5-8
CASSPDRNYGYTF
>TRBD1|TRBV9
CASSLRTGSSYEQYF
>TRBD2|TRBV9
CASSVSGTSGGMNTQYF
>TRBD2|TRBV4-2
CASSPSGGARTGELFF
>TRBD2|TRBV4-3
CASSQDSLAGVVDTQYF
>.|TRBV5-1
CASSLFQGQGIYEQYF
>TRBD1|TRBV2
CASEGAGGQETQYF
>.|TRBV13
CASSLGAAIGGEQYF
>.|TRBV5-6
CASSLGEGSRGYGYTF
>.|TRBV30
CAWRRDTENGYTF
>.|TRBV19
CASRPVFGPSTDTQYF
>TRBD2|TRBV7-3
CASSLLGGYYNEQFF
>TRBD1|TRBV7-2
CASSLAQGARGNTIYF
>.|TRBV15
CATSSPRSETQYF
>.|TRBV30
CAWASSPETQYF
>TRBD1|TRBV7-9
CAGQDRALTEAFF
>TRBD1|TRBV2
CASSRDRVSGANVLTF
>TRBD1|TRBV5-1
CASSPDRSNTGELFF
>TRBD1|TRBV7-2
CASSRTSGQNYGYTF
>.|TRBV2
CASSGFGNYNEQFF
>.|TRBV6-1
CASSDQRGANYGYTF
>.|TRBV18
CASSPPVAGYEQYF
>.|TRBV29-1
CSVARGINQPQHF
>.|TRBV10-2
CASSPLEGSNSPLHF
>.|TRBV11-2
CASSSQVNSYEQYF
>.|TRBV6-5
CASSQTGGEGEKLFF
>TRBD1|TRBV30
CAWSQGWVGGNQPQHF
>.|TRBV2
CASRTGPGELFF
>.|TRBV30
CAWSWVTSNTEAFF